This T cell receptor (beta chain) is from a study of cytomegalovirus exposure and HLA in healthy donors. Germline V gene lookup returns CDR1 ENHRY and CDR2 SYGVKD. The ends lost 8 bases at V and 7 bases at J; junction bases unmatched: 6. CDR3 length: 14 amino acids. The protocol was immunoSEQ multiplex PCR, while the TCRdb copy is restricted to in-frame clones and leaves out a portion. The repertoire consists of about 190,000 clones, with over 65% occurring once and the leading ten covering around 7%. Sequenced sample: PBMCs. The source of this sequence is a man between 18 and 29 years old in good health and CMV-seropositive. The chain employs TRBV10-3 and TRBJ2-1; TRBD1 matches 12 bases. The CDR3, as DNA: TGTGCCATCTCGGGACAGGGGGCTTCAAATGAGCAGTTCTTC. This translates into CAISGQGASNEQFF.